This entry lists 23 T cell receptor beta chains sequenced from one sample in a study of CD8 T cells in Susac syndrome. The RNA input was roughly 0.45 to 1 ug, and it was reverse transcribed with random hexamers. MiXCR, applied by TCRdb to the immunoSEQ multiplex PCR reads, yields one record per CDR3 protein. The sample shows around 140,000 distinct CDR3 sequences, about 95% of them seen only once. Sequencing was done on a sample of CD4+ T cells from PBMCs. The receptors originated from a human donor with multiple sclerosis.

The gene calls are TRBV20-1 and TRBJ2-1; no reliable D call. V lost 7 bases, J lost 0 bases, and 10 bases lay in between. Germline CDR1 reads DFQATT; CDR2 reads SNEGSKA (reference sequence). This CDR3 has 13 amino acids. CDR3 region: CSGTPSSYNEQFF. The CDR3 coding sequence is TGCAGTGGCACGCCAAGCTCCTACAATGAGCAGTTCTTC.

This chain connects TRBV7-9 to TRBJ1-1; 7 bases fit TRBD1. The CDR3 runs 14 residues. Germline trimming cut 5 bases from V and 4 bases from J; bases unmatched to any gene: 7. Germline values: CDR1 SEHNR, CDR2 FQNEAQ (reference sequence). CDR3 coding DNA: TGTGCCAGCAGCCGGCTAGGGGGCGGCACTGAAGCTTTCTTT. Protein sequence: CASSRLGGGTEAFF.

The chain links TRBV24-1 to TRBJ2-7; D not resolved. V lost 2 bases, J lost 7 bases, and 17 bases lay in between. Per germline, CDR1 KGHDR and CDR2 SFDVKD. The CDR3 loop spans 15 amino acids. The CDR3 DNA reads as TGTGCCACCAGTGATTCCGGCCTCTTAGCTAGGGAGCAGTACTTC. Its translation is CATSDSGLLAREQYF.

The chain employs TRBV11-2 and TRBJ2-7; maybe TRBD2 (5 bases). V was pared by 3 bases and J by 0 bases, with 12 bases between. The CDR3 totals 15 residues. The germline V gene encodes CDR1 SGHAT and CDR2 FQNNGV. Here the CDR3 reads CASSFSPRDSYEQYF. The DNA of the CDR3 is TGTGCCAGCAGCTTTTCTCCCCGGGACTCCTACGAGCAGTACTTC.

This chain connects TRBV27 to TRBJ2-7; TRBD1 is a possible D gene (5 bases). V dropped 6 bases and J dropped 4 bases, with 13 bases sitting between them. CDR3 size: 13 residues. The germline CDR1 and CDR2 sequences are MNHEY and SMNVEV (reference sequence). The CDR3 nucleotides are TGTGCCAGCAGACGAAGGGGTTGGTACGAGCAGTACTTC. This codes for CASRRRGWYEQYF.

The chain uses TRBV6-5 and TRBJ2-5, with D hard to call. V was pared by 7 bases and J by 5 bases, with 8 bases between. Germline CDR1 MNHEY, CDR2 SVGAGI. This CDR3 spans 11 amino acids. DNA for the CDR3: TGTGCCAGCAAGGTCCGGGAGACCCAGTACTTC. This translates into CASKVRETQYF.

CDR3 coding DNA: TGTGCCAGCAGCGAGGGGGAAGTTCAGTACTTC. Encoded protein: CASSEGEVQYF. This chain joins TRBV9 and TRBJ2-4; tentative D call: TRBD1 (6 bases). There are 11 residues in the CDR3. Trimming cost V 3 bases and J 11 bases, with 9 bases left between them. Germline assignment: CDR1 SGDLS and CDR2 YYNGEE.

V is TRBV3-1 and J is TRBJ2-5; D remains unclear. The CDR3 loop spans 14 amino acids. The ends were cut back, 2 bases at V and 5 bases at J, with 12 bases in the middle. The V gene's germline CDR1 is LGHDT and CDR2 YNNKEL (reference sequence). CDR3: CASSQRGLHETQYF. The CDR3 DNA sequence: TGTGCCAGCAGCCAAAGAGGTCTACATGAGACCCAGTACTTC.

This clonotype was observed a single time. The chain carries TRBV28 and TRBJ2-2, with 8 bases aligning to TRBD2. The CDR3 is made up of 14 amino acids. Germline V gene lookup returns CDR1 MDHEN and CDR2 SYDVKM. Trimming at V came to 7 bases and at J to 6 bases, leaving 7 bases not matched to a gene. This CDR3 reads CASKAGVFAGELFF. The CDR3 nucleotides are TGTGCCAGCAAAGCGGGGGTGTTCGCCGGGGAGCTGTTTTTT.

The chain is built from TRBV29-1 and TRBJ2-6; D not resolved. There are 14 residues in the CDR3. Germline assignment: CDR1 SQVTM and CDR2 ANQGSEA. V dropped 4 bases and J dropped 2 bases, with 9 bases sitting between them. CDR3: CSVVSLAGANVLTF. In DNA form, the CDR3 reads TGCAGCGTTGTAAGCCTCGCTGGGGCCAACGTCCTGACTTTC.

This rearrangement joins TRBV28 to TRBJ1-2; TRBD1 is a possible D gene (5 bases). Germline loops: CDR1 MDHEN, CDR2 SYDVKM. The CDR3 has 15 amino acids. V was trimmed by 5 bases and J by 8 bases, leaving 21 bases between them. The CDR3 sequence is CASSVGRAGRGGYTF. As DNA, the CDR3 is TGTGCCAGCAGTGTGGGACGTGCGGGTCGGGGCGGCTACACCTTC.

The CDR3 reads CASSHRGIIAKNIQYF. The CDR3 nucleotides are TGTGCCAGCAGTCACAGGGGCATCATAGCCAAAAACATTCAGTACTTC. The V gene is TRBV12-3 or TRBV12-4, the J gene TRBJ2-4; 7 bases agree with TRBD1. The CDR3 contains 16 residues. The V gene end was trimmed by 5 bases and the J gene end by 0 bases; junction bases not matched to a gene: 7.

CDR3 DNA: TGCAGCGCACGGATAGGGGGCGGCACCGGGGAGCTGTTTTTT. Translation gives CSARIGGGTGELFF. The J gene is TRBJ2-2, the V gene TRBV29-1; TRBD1 agrees at 7 bases. The CDR3 loop spans 14 amino acids. Germline trimming cut 7 bases from V and 4 bases from J; bases unmatched to any gene: 9. The germline CDR1 and CDR2 sequences are SQVTM and ANQGSEA.

The rearrangement uses TRBV30 and TRBJ1-2; D is possibly TRBD1 (5 bases). This CDR3 contains 13 residues. Per germline, CDR1 GTSNPN and CDR2 SVGIG (reference sequence). Trimming shortened V by 0 bases and J by 4 bases, and 9 bases separated the two germline ends. CDR3: CAWSVGQGYGYTF. The CDR3 DNA sequence: TGTGCCTGGAGTGTCGGGCAGGGCTATGGCTACACCTTC.

This chain connects TRBV6-6 to TRBJ2-3; tentatively, D is TRBD1 (7 bases). The germline V and J ends were trimmed by 5 bases and 5 bases, with 14 bases remaining between them. Germline loops: CDR1 MNHNY, CDR2 SVGAGI (reference sequence). This CDR3 has 14 residues. The CDR3 bases are TGTGCCAGCAGTCGCGGGACAGTCGGAGATACGCAGTATTTT. Its protein product is CASSRGTVGDTQYF.

The CDR3 protein is CASSQGQGRQPQHF. The CDR3 DNA reads as TGTGCCAGCAGTCAGGGACAGGGCAGGCAGCCCCAGCATTTT. V usage is TRBV28 and J usage is TRBJ1-5, with 9 bases that match TRBD1. Trimming cost V 5 bases and J 7 bases; bases outside gene matches: 6. The CDR3 totals 14 residues. Germline V lookup: CDR1 MDHEN, CDR2 SYDVKM.

The CDR3 region is CSARSRGGGNEKLFF. Here the CDR3 DNA reads TGCAGTGCCCGATCTCGGGGAGGGGGTAATGAAAAACTGTTTTTT. The J gene is TRBJ1-4, the V gene TRBV20-1; TRBD1 is a possible D gene (6 bases). CDR3 length: 15 amino acids. Trimming took off 6 bases at V and 4 bases at J, with 18 bases between the two ends. Germline loops: CDR1 DFQATT, CDR2 SNEGSKA (reference sequence).

This chain connects TRBV5-1 to TRBJ1-5; D is unresolved. Trimming pared 4 bases from V and 2 bases from J, leaving 10 bases between. The CDR3 spans 14 residues. Germline V gene lookup returns CDR1 SGHRS and CDR2 YFSETQ. The CDR3 region is CASSTGVGNQPQHF. In DNA form, the CDR3 reads TGCGCCAGCAGCACGGGAGTTGGCAATCAGCCCCAGCATTTT.

The chain recombines TRBV12-3 or TRBV12-4 with TRBJ1-5; D not resolved. The CDR3 covers 14 residues. The V and J ends lost 7 bases and 4 bases respectively, with 14 bases between them. The CDR3 region has the DNA TGTGCCAGCACCCACGGGGTAGGAAATCAGCCCCAGCATTTT. This encodes CASTHGVGNQPQHF.

The chain uses TRBV7-2 and TRBJ1-2; the D is unclear. Germline CDR1 and CDR2: SGHTA and FQGNSA. V was clipped by 4 bases and J by 8 bases, with 11 bases between them. The CDR3 covers 12 residues. CDR3: CASSYRVDGYTF. CDR3 DNA: TGTGCCAGCAGCTACCGTGTGGACGGCTACACCTTC.

This clonotype was seen a single time. The chain uses TRBV18 and TRBJ1-5; D ambiguous. The germline V gene has CDR1 KGHSH and CDR2 LQKENI. The ends were cut back, 8 bases at V and 2 bases at J, with 19 bases in the middle. This CDR3 is built from 16 residues. The CDR3 protein is CASTHQAAAGNQPQHF. The DNA for the CDR3 is TGTGCCAGCACTCACCAAGCGGCAGCTGGCAATCAGCCCCAGCATTTT.

This clonotype came up once. The chain joins TRBV9 to TRBJ1-2; D is perhaps TRBD1 (5 bases). Germline values: CDR1 SGDLS, CDR2 YYNGEE. V dropped 3 bases and J dropped 2 bases, with 11 bases sitting between them. The CDR3 runs 14 residues. This chain's CDR3 is CASSAGRANYGYTF. In DNA, the CDR3 is TGTGCCAGCAGCGCTGGCAGGGCAAACTATGGCTACACCTTC.

V and J are TRBV20-1 and TRBJ1-5, with 8 bases lining up with TRBD1. CDR1 is DFQATT and CDR2 is SNEGSKA in the germline V gene (reference sequence). V gave up 7 bases and J gave up 2 bases; unmatched junction bases: 7. The CDR3 extends over 14 amino acids. CDR3 region: CSVPDRVGNQPQHF. The CDR3 region has the DNA TGCAGTGTTCCGGACAGGGTGGGCAATCAGCCCCAGCATTTT.